A single sample is the source of the 2 T cell receptor beta chains below, sequenced in a study of CD8+CD57+ T cells in acquired aplastic anemia. Sequencing was done on patients that had shown CD8+CD57+ cell expansion by flow cytometry. Genomic DNA, serving as template, underwent TCR beta VDJ and CDR3 profiling. MiXCR was run by TCRdb on the reads, yielding one entry per CDR3 protein. The sample has under 500,000 distinct CDR3 sequences, around 33% seen once. Sequenced sample: sorted CD4+, CD8+, or CD8+CD57+ T cells (not recorded which) from PBMCs. Receptors originate from a human donor with aplastic anemia.

The chain uses TRBV14 and TRBJ2-2; the D is unclear. The CDR3 has 12 residues. V was cut by 0 bases and J by 7 bases, with 3 bases left in between. Germline-derived CDR1 and CDR2 are SGHDN and FVKESK. CDR3 residues: CASSQDVGELFF. The CDR3 bases are TGTGCCAGCAGCCAAGATGTCGGGGAGCTGTTTTTT.

CDR3 amino acids: CSARGDSADTQYF. The CDR3 nucleotides read TGCAGTGCCAGGGGAGATTCGGCAGATACGCAGTATTTT. The rearrangement joins TRBV20-1 to TRBJ2-3, with D possibly being TRBD1 (6 bases). V lost 6 bases and J 4 bases, leaving 14 bases between the germline ends. Germline V gene lookup returns CDR1 DFQATT and CDR2 SNEGSKA (reference sequence). There are 13 residues in the CDR3.